Below are 26 T cell receptor beta chains sequenced from a single sample in a study of OX40 agonist ivuxolimab in advanced cancers. Assay: immunoSEQ multiplex PCR; the TCRdb copy retains only in-frame clones and omits some. The table lists roughly 72,000 clones, roughly 94% of them singletons, with roughly 14% in the top ten. The sequencing here drew on CD4+ or CD8+ T cells sorted from blood, taken in a trial of the OX40 agonist ivuxolimab. The origin of the receptors is an adult with an advanced solid tumor such as melanoma, head and neck, liver or kidney cancer.

V usage is TRBV11-3 and J usage is TRBJ2-7; maybe TRBD1 (6 bases). This CDR3 has 13 amino acids. Trimming took off 1 base at V and 3 bases at J, with 7 bases between the two ends. Looked up from germline, CDR1 is SGHNT and CDR2 is YENEEA. The CDR3 reads CASSLAGDYEQYF. Here the CDR3 DNA reads TGTGCCAGCAGCTTAGCAGGGGACTACGAGCAGTACTTC. Full variable domain (outside the CDR3, taken from reference TRBV11-3 and TRBJ2-7): EAGVVQSPRYKIIEKKQPVAFWCNPISGHNTLYWYLQNLGQGPELLIRYENEEAVDDSQLPKDRFSAERLKGVDSTLKIQPAELGDSAVYLCASSLAGDYEQYFGPGTRLTVT.

This sequence joins TRBV12-5 and TRBJ1-1; no clear D gene. This CDR3 region has 13 residues. The V and J ends lost 0 bases and 8 bases respectively, with 10 bases between them. Per the germline V gene, CDR1 is LGHNT and CDR2 is FRNRAP. CDR3 coding DNA: TGTGCTAGTGGTTTGGTAATCCATTCCGAAGCTTTCTTT. Residues: CASGLVIHSEAFF.

The chain is built from TRBV7-9 and TRBJ2-7; the D gene could be TRBD1 or TRBD2 (7 bases each). The CDR3 contains 16 residues. V lost 5 bases and J 4 bases, leaving 21 bases between the germline ends. Germline V gives CDR1 SEHNR, CDR2 FQNEAQ (reference sequence). CDR3 protein: CASSPPGGELFYEQYF. CDR3 nucleotides: TGTGCCAGCAGCCCCCCAGGGGGGGAGCTTTTTTACGAGCAGTACTTC. Full variable domain (remainder filled in from reference TRBV7-9 and TRBJ2-7): DTGVSQNPRHKITKRGQNVTFRCDPISEHNRLYWYRQTLGQGPEFLTYFQNEAQLEKSRLLSDRFSAERPKGSFSTLEIQRTEQGDSAMYLCASSPPGGELFYEQYFGPGTRLTVT.

The chain has TRBV9 and TRBJ2-7; D gene unclear. CDR3 length: 15 amino acids. V was clipped by 0 bases and J by 7 bases, with 17 bases between them. Germline V gene data show CDR1 as SGDLS and CDR2 as YYNGEE. The CDR3 sequence is CASSVGDTGRWEQYF. The CDR3 DNA sequence: TGTGCCAGCAGCGTAGGAGACACCGGTCGATGGGAGCAGTACTTC.

The rearrangement uses TRBV6-5 and TRBJ1-2, with D possibly being TRBD1 (5 bases). The V end was cut by 6 bases, the J end by 8 bases, with 13 bases between. Germline values: CDR1 MNHEY, CDR2 SVGAGI. CDR3 length equals 12 residues. In DNA form, the CDR3 reads TGTGCCAGCAGCCTGGGGGGGGGAGGCTACACCTTC. Protein: CASSLGGGGYTF.

V gene TRBV6-5 combines with J gene TRBJ1-1; possible D gene TRBD1, 5 bases. Germline lookup yields CDR1 MNHEY and CDR2 SVGAGI. The germline V and J ends were trimmed by 0 bases and 0 bases, with 8 bases remaining between them. The CDR3 extends over 15 amino acids. CDR3 amino acids: CASSYSRGLNTEAFF. CDR3 in DNA: TGTGCCAGCAGTTACTCGAGGGGACTGAACACTGAAGCTTTCTTT.

The rearrangement joins TRBV7-9 to TRBJ1-3, with D perhaps matching TRBD1 (5 bases). V shed 1 base and J shed 0 bases, with 10 bases lying between them. Germline V gene lookup returns CDR1 SEHNR and CDR2 FQNEAQ (reference sequence). This CDR3 contains 16 residues. The CDR3 reads CASSLGGTLSGNTIYF. The CDR3 DNA is TGTGCCAGCAGCTTAGGTGGGACCCTCTCTGGAAACACCATATATTTT.

This chain links TRBV4-3 with TRBJ2-7; D might be TRBD1 or TRBD2, each matching 5 bases. The CDR3 runs 15 residues. With 0 bases removed from V and 5 bases from J, the gap between germline ends came to 14 bases. Germline V gives CDR1 LGHNA, CDR2 YSLEER. As DNA, the CDR3 is TGCGCCAGCAGCCAAGAGTTTATCGGGACGAACGAGCAGTACTTC. Translated, it gives CASSQEFIGTNEQYF.

This clone appeared a few times. V is TRBV27 and J is TRBJ1-2, with 7 bases matching TRBD1. The germline V gene has CDR1 MNHEY and CDR2 SMNVEV (reference sequence). The length of the CDR3 is 20 residues. V lost 3 bases to trimming and J lost 6 bases; unmatched junction nucleotides: 25. The CDR3 sequence: CASSFSRIQTGRGETDGYTF. CDR3 DNA: TGTGCCAGCAGTTTTTCCCGCATACAGACAGGGCGGGGGGAGACGGATGGCTACACCTTC.

V is TRBV5-1 and J is TRBJ2-7, with TRBD2 matching 16 bases. The V gene's germline CDR1 is SGHRS and CDR2 YFSETQ. V shed 3 bases and J 3 bases; nucleotides not matched to a gene: 12. This CDR3 comprises 19 residues. The chain's CDR3 is CASSSLPGTSGRGYYEQYF. The CDR3 DNA reads as TGCGCCAGCAGCTCCCTCCCGGGGACTAGCGGGAGGGGCTACTACGAGCAGTACTTC.

V and J are TRBV11-2 and TRBJ1-4; no definite D call. CDR1 is SGHAT and CDR2 is FQNNGV in the germline V gene. The CDR3 is 15 amino acids. The V gene lost 1 base and the J gene lost 13 bases, with 19 bases spanning the gap. The chain's CDR3 is CASSLGRLGSVILFF. DNA of the CDR3: TGTGCCAGCAGCTTAGGGCGGCTTGGGTCGGTTATACTGTTTTTT.

This clone has just one count. The chain joins TRBV15 to TRBJ2-2; 10 bases agree with TRBD2. The germline V gene encodes CDR1 LNHNV and CDR2 YYDKDF (reference sequence). The CDR3 is 17 amino acids. The J segment lost 4 bases and the V segment lost 2 bases, leaving 7 bases of the junction unmatched. The CDR3 bases are TGTGCCACCAGCAGATTCTCTAGCGGGAGTGGCACCGGGGAGCTGTTTTTT. Translated, it gives CATSRFSSGSGTGELFF.

The chain recombines TRBV6-6 with TRBJ1-2; D remains ambiguous. V lost 2 bases and J 3 bases, leaving 7 bases between the germline ends. The CDR3 contains 13 residues. The germline V gene has CDR1 MNHNY and CDR2 SVGAGI (reference sequence). CDR3 residues: CASSYGRDYGYTF. CDR3 in DNA: TGTGCCAGCAGTTACGGGAGGGACTATGGCTACACCTTC.

This chain links TRBV7-3 with TRBJ1-1, with D hard to call. This CDR3 has 17 amino acids. V was pared by 0 bases and J by 4 bases, with 18 bases between. CDR1 and CDR2 (germline): SGHTA, FQGTGA. The CDR3 DNA follows: TGTGCCAGCAGCTTAACCCCCCCCAATAGAATGGGCACTGAAGCTTTCTTT. It encodes CASSLTPPNRMGTEAFF.

The chain employs TRBV6-4 and TRBJ1-2, with D possibly TRBD1 on 6 matching bases. V shed 4 bases and J shed 7 bases, with 19 bases lying between them. CDR1 and CDR2 (germline): MRHNA, SNTAGT. CDR3 length: 15 amino acids. The CDR3 nucleotides read TGTGCCAGCAGTGCCCTCACAGGGTTGACTGGTGGCTACACCTTC. This translates into CASSALTGLTGGYTF.

This clone was seen only once. The rearrangement uses TRBV7-8 and TRBJ2-7; D is possibly TRBD2 (6 bases). With 4 bases removed from V and 0 bases from J, the gap between germline ends came to 16 bases. Germline V gene data show CDR1 as SGHVS and CDR2 as FQNEAQ. The CDR3 is 16 residues long. CDR3 in DNA: TGTGCCAGCAGCTCCCCCACTAGCCTAAGCTCCTACGAGCAGTACTTC. Residues: CASSSPTSLSSYEQYF.

V is TRBV7-3 and J is TRBJ2-6, with D maybe TRBD1 (6 bases). The germline V and J ends were trimmed by 5 bases and 0 bases, with 17 bases remaining between them. The CDR3 is 18 residues long. The germline CDR1 and CDR2 sequences are SGHTA and FQGTGA. CDR3 DNA: TGTGCCAGCAGCCCTAGCTACTGGACAGTCTCTGGGGCCAACGTCCTGACTTTC. Translated, it gives CASSPSYWTVSGANVLTF.

The V call is TRBV6-5, the J call TRBJ1-1, with D perhaps matching TRBD1 (5 bases). There are 15 residues in the CDR3. Trimming cost V 6 bases and J 3 bases, with 17 bases left between them. Per the germline V gene, CDR1 is MNHEY and CDR2 is SVGAGI. The CDR3 DNA reads TGTGCCAGCAGACCAGGCGGGACGGCGGACACTGAAGCTTTCTTT. Amino acids: CASRPGGTADTEAFF.

In its sample, this clone was seen once. Other nucleotide sequences in the sample specify the same CDR3. This sequence joins TRBV4-3 and TRBJ2-7; tentatively, D is TRBD1 (5 bases). CDR3 size: 13 residues. Germline CDR1 is LGHNA and CDR2 is YSLEER. V lost 0 bases and J 2 bases, leaving 5 bases between the germline ends. Written as DNA, the CDR3 is TGCGCCAGCAGCCAAGACAGGGCCTACGAGCAGTACTTC. Protein product: CASSQDRAYEQYF.

The rearrangement uses TRBV4-3 and TRBJ2-2; TRBD1 matches at 7 bases. The germline CDR1 and CDR2 sequences are LGHNA and YSLEER. The CDR3 covers 14 residues. Unmatched junction bases numbered 2, after V lost 1 base and J lost 6 bases. CDR3 bases: TGCGCCAGCAGCCAAGGACAGGGATCCGGGGAGCTGTTTTTT. It specifies CASSQGQGSGELFF.

The V and J genes are TRBV11-2 and TRBJ1-3; D perhaps matches TRBD1 (5 bases). The germline CDR1 and CDR2 sequences are SGHAT and FQNNGV. CDR3 length equals 15 residues. The V end was cut by 6 bases, the J end by 2 bases, with 14 bases between. The CDR3 nucleotides read TGTGCCAGCAGACTACCAGGGTACACTGGAAACACCATATATTTT. Protein: CASRLPGYTGNTIYF.

The chain links TRBV2 to TRBJ2-7; 9 bases agree with TRBD1. The ends lost 6 bases at V and 0 bases at J; junction bases unmatched: 6. This CDR3 has 15 amino acids. Germline V CDR1 and CDR2: SNHLY, FYNNEI. CDR3 protein: CASRDPGQGSYEQYF. The CDR3 DNA follows: TGTGCCAGCAGGGATCCGGGACAGGGCTCCTACGAGCAGTACTTC.

On this clone itself: Additional DNA sequences in this sample encode the identical CDR3. The genes are TRBV7-9 and TRBJ2-2; D gene uncertain. V was pared by 5 bases and J by 2 bases, with 3 bases between. The length of the CDR3 is 12 residues. Germline CDR1 reads SEHNR; CDR2 reads FQNEAQ (reference sequence). The CDR3 is CASSPNTGELFF. The CDR3 DNA is TGTGCCAGCAGCCCCAACACCGGGGAGCTGTTTTTT.

This chain connects TRBV4-3 to TRBJ1-5; possibly TRBD1 for D (5 bases). The CDR3 spans 15 residues. With 0 bases removed from V and 7 bases from J, the gap between germline ends came to 13 bases. Germline lookup yields CDR1 LGHNA and CDR2 YSLEER. CDR3 nucleotides: TGCGCCAGCAGCCAAGATGACCAGGGAGGGCAGCCCCAGCATTTT. Translated: CASSQDDQGGQPQHF.

The chain couples TRBV29-1 to TRBJ2-1; no definite D call. The germline CDR1 and CDR2 sequences are SQVTM and ANQGSEA. There are 12 residues in the CDR3. V was pared by 3 bases and J by 4 bases, with 7 bases between. The DNA for the CDR3 is TGCAGCGTTGAGATCAGGTACAATGAGCAGTTCTTC. Amino acids: CSVEIRYNEQFF.

This chain uses TRBV4-1 with TRBJ1-1; no definite D call. The germline V and J ends were trimmed by 2 bases and 6 bases, with 13 bases remaining between them. Germline V lookup: CDR1 MGHRA, CDR2 YSYEKL. The CDR3 sequence is 14 residues long. CDR3 coding DNA: TGCGCCAGCAGCCAAACCTCTGGGTCGGCTGAAGCTTTCTTT. The encoded protein is CASSQTSGSAEAFF.